This TCR beta chain came from a study of OX40 agonist ivuxolimab in advanced cancers. For the study at large: Prior checkpoint blockade (anti-PD-1, anti-PD-L1 or anti-CTLA-4) was permitted; under 50% had it.

This clone was counted once. Some clones are missing from TCRdb's copy, which holds only in-frame ones; the method was immunoSEQ multiplex PCR. The sample consists of around 23,000 clones, around 79% of them appearing once. The specimen comprised CD4+ or CD8+ T cells sorted from blood, sampled in a trial of the OX40 agonist ivuxolimab. This receptor was identified in an adult with an advanced solid tumor such as melanoma, head and neck, liver or kidney cancer.

CDR3 residues: CASSEDKNTEAFF. CDR3 coding DNA: TGTGCCAGCAGCGAGGACAAAAACACTGAAGCTTTCTTT. The chain has TRBV7-3 and TRBJ1-1, with a possible D match to TRBD1 (5 bases). Per the germline V gene, CDR1 is SGHTA and CDR2 is FQGTGA. This CDR3 has 13 amino acids. Trimming removed 5 bases at V and 2 bases at J, with 9 bases between.